One T cell receptor beta chain is described in this entry. Its antigen is undetermined. This entry belongs to a study of T cells after yellow fever vaccination. Broader study findings: FACS-sorted repertoires could harbor abundant contaminating bulk-population clonotypes. The booster saw the reappearance of most primary-vaccination clones (approximately 97% CD4, about 88% CD8).

Conversion of TCR transcripts into cDNA relied on 5'RACE template switching, which added a universal primer site and UMIs. One entry per CDR3 protein results from TCRdb running MiXCR on the 5' RACE reads. The table has hundreds of thousands of distinct CDR3 sequences, roughly 9.4% seen once; the top ten hold 18%. This CDR3 has 14 residues. Germline V gene data show CDR1 as SGHTA and CDR2 as FQGNSA. Between the trimmed V and J ends, which lost 4 bases and 7 bases, there was a span of 11 bases. V gene TRBV7-2 combines with J gene TRBJ1-6, with D unresolved. This TCR came from a man between 18 and 29 years old who received the YFV17D yellow fever vaccine. Sequenced here: PBMCs, sampled on the day of the first yellow fever vaccination. In DNA form, the CDR3 reads TGTGCCAGCAGCTCCTTTAAGCCCAATTCACCCCTCCACTTT. This gives the protein CASSSFKPNSPLHF.